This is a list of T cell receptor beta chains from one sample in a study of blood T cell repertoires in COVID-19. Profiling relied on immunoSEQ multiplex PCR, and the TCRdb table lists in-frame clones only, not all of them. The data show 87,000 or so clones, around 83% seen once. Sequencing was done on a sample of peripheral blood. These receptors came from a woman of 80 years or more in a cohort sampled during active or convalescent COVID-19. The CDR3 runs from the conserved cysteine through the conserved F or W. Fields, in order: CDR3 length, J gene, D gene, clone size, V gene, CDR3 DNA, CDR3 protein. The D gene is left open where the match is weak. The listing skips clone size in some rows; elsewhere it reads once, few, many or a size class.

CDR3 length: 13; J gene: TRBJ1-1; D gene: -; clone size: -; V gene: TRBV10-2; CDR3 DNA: TGCGCCAGCAGACAGGGAAGTGACACTGAAGCTTTCTTT; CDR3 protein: CASRQGSDTEAFF
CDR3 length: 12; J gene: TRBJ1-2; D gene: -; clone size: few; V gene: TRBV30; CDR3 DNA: TGTGCCTGGAGTCCGGACACCTATGGCTACACCTTC; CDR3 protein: CAWSPDTYGYTF
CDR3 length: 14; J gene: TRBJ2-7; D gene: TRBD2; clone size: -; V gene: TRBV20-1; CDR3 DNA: TGCAGTGCTAGTTCGACTAGCGGGAGCCACGAGCAGTACTTC; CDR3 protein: CSASSTSGSHEQYF
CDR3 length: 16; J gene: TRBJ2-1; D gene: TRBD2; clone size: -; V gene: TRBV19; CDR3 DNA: TGTGCCAGTAGTATAGACGGGACTAGCTTCCTCAATGAGCAGTTCTTC; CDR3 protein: CASSIDGTSFLNEQFF
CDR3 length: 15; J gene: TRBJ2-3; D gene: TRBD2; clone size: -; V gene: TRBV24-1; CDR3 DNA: TGTGCCACTAAAGAGACTAGCGGGAGAACAGATACGCAGTATTTT; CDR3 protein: CATKETSGRTDTQYF
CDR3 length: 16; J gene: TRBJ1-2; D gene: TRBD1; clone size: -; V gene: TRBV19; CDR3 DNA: TGTGCCAGTAGTATTTTTACCGGGACAGGGGACTATGGCTACACCTTC; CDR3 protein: CASSIFTGTGDYGYTF
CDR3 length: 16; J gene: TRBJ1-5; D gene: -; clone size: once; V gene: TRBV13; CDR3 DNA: TGTGCCAGCAGCACATCGGGGGGGGCTAAGATTCAGCCCCAGCATTTT; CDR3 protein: CASSTSGGAKIQPQHF
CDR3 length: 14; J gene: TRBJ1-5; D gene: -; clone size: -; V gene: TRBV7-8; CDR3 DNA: TGTGCCAGCAGTTTAGGGGGGCAAGGTCAGCCCCAGCATTTT; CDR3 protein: CASSLGGQGQPQHF
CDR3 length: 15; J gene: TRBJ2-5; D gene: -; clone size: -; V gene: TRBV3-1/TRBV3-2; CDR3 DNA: TGTGCCAGCAGCCCTAGAGGGCGGGCCCAAGAGACCCAGTACTTC; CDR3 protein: CASSPRGRAQETQYF
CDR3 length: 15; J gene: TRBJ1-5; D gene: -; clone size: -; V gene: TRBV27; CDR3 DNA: TGTGCCAGCAGTTTAAGCAGCCGGGGGTATCAGCCCCAGCATTTT; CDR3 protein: CASSLSSRGYQPQHF
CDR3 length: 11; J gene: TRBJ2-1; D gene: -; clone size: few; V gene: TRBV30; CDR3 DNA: TGTGCCTGGAGTGCCCAGGGTGAGCAGTTCTTC; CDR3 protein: CAWSAQGEQFF
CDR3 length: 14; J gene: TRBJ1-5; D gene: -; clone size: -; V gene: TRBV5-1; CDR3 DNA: TGCGCCAGCAGCTTGGCCGGGGGTACCCAGCCCCAGCATTTT; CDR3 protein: CASSLAGGTQPQHF
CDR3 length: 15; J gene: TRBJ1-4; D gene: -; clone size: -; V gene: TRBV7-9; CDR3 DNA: TGTGCCAGCAGCTTAGTGGAGGGACTAGGGGAAAAACTGTTTTTT; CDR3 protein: CASSLVEGLGEKLFF
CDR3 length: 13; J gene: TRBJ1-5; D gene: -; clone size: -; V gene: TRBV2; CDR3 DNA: TGTGCCAGCAGTGACAGTCAGGGACAGCCCCAGCATTTT; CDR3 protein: CASSDSQGQPQHF
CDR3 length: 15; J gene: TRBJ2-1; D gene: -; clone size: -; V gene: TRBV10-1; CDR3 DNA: TGCGCCAGCAGTGAGTCATCACGGGGAAACAATGAGCAGTTCTTC; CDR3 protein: CASSESSRGNNEQFF
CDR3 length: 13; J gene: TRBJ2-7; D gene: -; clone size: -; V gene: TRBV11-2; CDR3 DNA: TGTGCCAGCAGATCAAGCTCGGAGTACGAGCAGTACTTC; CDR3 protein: CASRSSSEYEQYF
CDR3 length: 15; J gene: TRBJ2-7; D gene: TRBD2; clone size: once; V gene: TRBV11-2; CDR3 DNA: TGTGCCAGCAGCTTAGTCGCGGGAGGGGCCTACGAGCAGTACTTC; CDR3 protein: CASSLVAGGAYEQYF
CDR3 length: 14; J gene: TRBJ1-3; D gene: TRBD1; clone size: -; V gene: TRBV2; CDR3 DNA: TGTGCCAGCAGTTCGGCAGGGGGCGGAAACACCATATATTTT; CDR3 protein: CASSSAGGGNTIYF
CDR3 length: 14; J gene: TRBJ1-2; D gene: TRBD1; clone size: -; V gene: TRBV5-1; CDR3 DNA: TGCGCCAGCAGACCGGACAGGGGGGACTATGGCTACACCTTC; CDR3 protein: CASRPDRGDYGYTF
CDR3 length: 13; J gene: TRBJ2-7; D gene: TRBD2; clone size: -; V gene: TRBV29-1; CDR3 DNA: TGCAGCGCTTGCCGGGACTACCCCTACGAGCAGTACTTC; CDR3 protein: CSACRDYPYEQYF
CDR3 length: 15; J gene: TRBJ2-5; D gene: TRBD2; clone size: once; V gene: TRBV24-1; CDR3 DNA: TGTGCCACCAGTGAGGCGGGACTAGCGGGAGAGACCCAGTACTTC; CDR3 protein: CATSEAGLAGETQYF
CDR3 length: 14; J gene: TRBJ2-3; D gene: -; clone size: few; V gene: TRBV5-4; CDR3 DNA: TGTGCCAGCAGCCGAGGTACTAGTCAGGATACGCAGTATTTT; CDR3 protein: CASSRGTSQDTQYF
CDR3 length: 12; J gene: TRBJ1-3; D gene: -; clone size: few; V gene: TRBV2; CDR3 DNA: TGTGCCAGCAGCCGGGGAGGAAACACCATATATTTT; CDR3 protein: CASSRGGNTIYF
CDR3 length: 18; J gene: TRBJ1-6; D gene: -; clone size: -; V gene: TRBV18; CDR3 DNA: TGTGCCAGCTCACCCCTACCAGGGACTAGCTCCTATAATTCACCCCTCCACTTT; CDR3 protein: CASSPLPGTSSYNSPLHF
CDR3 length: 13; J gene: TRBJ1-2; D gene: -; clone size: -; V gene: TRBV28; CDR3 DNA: TGTGCCAGCAGTTTGAGGGATAGGCGTGGCTACACCTTC; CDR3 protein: CASSLRDRRGYTF
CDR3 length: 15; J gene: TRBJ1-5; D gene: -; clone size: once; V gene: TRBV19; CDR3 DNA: TGTGCCAGTACTCGAGGAGGTTATAGCAATCAGCCCCAGCATTTT; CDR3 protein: CASTRGGYSNQPQHF
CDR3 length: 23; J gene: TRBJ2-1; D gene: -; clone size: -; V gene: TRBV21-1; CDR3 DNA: TGTGCCAGCGACCCCCCCGGACAGGGGACTAGCGGGAGCCCGGGGAGGTCCTACAATGAGCAGTTCTTC; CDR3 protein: CASDPPGQGTSGSPGRSYNEQFF
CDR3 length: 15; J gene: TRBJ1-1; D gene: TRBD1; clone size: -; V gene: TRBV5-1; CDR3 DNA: TGCGCCAGCAGCTCCGATGGACAGGTGAACACTGAAGCTTTCTTT; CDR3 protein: CASSSDGQVNTEAFF
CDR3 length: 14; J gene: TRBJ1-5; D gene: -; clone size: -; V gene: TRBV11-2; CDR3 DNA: TGTGCCAGCAGCTTAGGGGCAGGGAGGCAGCCCCAGCATTTT; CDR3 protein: CASSLGAGRQPQHF
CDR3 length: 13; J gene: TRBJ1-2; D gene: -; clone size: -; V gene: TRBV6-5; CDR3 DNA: TGTGCCAGCAGCGCAGGGGAGTACTATGGCTACACCTTC; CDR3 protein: CASSAGEYYGYTF
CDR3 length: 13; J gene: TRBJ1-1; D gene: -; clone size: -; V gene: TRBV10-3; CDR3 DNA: TGTGCCATCAGTGACAGGGCTGACACTGAAGCTTTCTTT; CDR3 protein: CAISDRADTEAFF
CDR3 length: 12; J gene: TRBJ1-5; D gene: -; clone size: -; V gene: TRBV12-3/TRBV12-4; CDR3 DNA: TGTGCCAGCAGTTTCCTTCTCCAGCCCCAGCATTTT; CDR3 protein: CASSFLLQPQHF
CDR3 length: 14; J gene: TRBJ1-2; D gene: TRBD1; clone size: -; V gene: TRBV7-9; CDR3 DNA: TGTGCCAGCAGCCAGGGACAGAGCGCGTATGGCTACACCTTC; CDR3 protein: CASSQGQSAYGYTF
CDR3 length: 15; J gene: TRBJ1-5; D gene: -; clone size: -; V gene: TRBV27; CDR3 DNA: TGTGCCAGCAGTCCCTTGGCCAGTAGCAATCAGCCCCAGCATTTT; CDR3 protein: CASSPLASSNQPQHF
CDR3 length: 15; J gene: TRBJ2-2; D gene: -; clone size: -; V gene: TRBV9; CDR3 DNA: TGTGCCAGCAGCGTAGTTGATCTAAACACCGGGGAGCTGTTTTTT; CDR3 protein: CASSVVDLNTGELFF
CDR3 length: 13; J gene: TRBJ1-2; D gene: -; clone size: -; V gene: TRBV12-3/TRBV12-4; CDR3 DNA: TGTGCCAGCACCGGCGGGGTGGGCTATGGCTACACCTTC; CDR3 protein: CASTGGVGYGYTF
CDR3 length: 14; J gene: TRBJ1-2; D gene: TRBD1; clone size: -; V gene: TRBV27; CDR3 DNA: TGTGCCAGCAGTGTAACAGGGGGCTGGGAAGGCTACACCTTC; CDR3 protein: CASSVTGGWEGYTF
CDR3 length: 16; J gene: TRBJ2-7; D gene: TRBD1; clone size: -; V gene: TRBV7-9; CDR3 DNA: TGTGCCAGCAGCCCGATTCCGGGGACAGGGGCCTACGAGCAGTACTTC; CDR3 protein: CASSPIPGTGAYEQYF
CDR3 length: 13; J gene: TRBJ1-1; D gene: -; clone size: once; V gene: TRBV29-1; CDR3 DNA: TGCAGCGTTGACGAGCGGAAGAACACTGAAGCTTTCTTT; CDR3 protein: CSVDERKNTEAFF
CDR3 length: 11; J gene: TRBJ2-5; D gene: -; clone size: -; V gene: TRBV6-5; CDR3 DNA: TGTGCCAGCAGTTACGCGGAGACCCAGTACTTC; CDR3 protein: CASSYAETQYF
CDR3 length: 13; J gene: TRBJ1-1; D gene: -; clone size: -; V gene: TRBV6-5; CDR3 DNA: TGTGCCAGCCACAGGGTGGGGAACACTGAAGCTTTCTTT; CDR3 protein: CASHRVGNTEAFF
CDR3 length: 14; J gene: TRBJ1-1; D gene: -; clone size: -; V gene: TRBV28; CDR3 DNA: TGTGCCAGCACCCCGCCAGGGTGGATCACTGAAGCTTTCTTT; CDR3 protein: CASTPPGWITEAFF
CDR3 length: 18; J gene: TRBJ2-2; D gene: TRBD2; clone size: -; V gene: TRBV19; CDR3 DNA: TGTGCCAGTAGTAAACGCAGCGGGAGCCTCCTTTCGACCGGGGAGCTGTTTTTT; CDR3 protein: CASSKRSGSLLSTGELFF
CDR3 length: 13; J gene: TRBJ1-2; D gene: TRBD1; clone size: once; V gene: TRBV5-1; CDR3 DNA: TGCGCCAGCCACACAGGGGGCAACTATGGCTACACCTTC; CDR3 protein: CASHTGGNYGYTF
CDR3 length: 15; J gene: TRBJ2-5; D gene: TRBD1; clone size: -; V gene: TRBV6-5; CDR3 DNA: TGTGCCAGCAGTTACGAGACAGGGCGATGGGAGACCCAGTACTTC; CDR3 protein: CASSYETGRWETQYF
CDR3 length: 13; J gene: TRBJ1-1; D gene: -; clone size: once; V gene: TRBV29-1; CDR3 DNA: TGCAGCGTTGGGTGGGGGCCAAGCACTGAAGCTTTCTTT; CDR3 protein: CSVGWGPSTEAFF
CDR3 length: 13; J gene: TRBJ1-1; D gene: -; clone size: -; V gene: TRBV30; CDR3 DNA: TGTGCCTGGAGTCGCCAGGAGAACACTGAAGCTTTCTTT; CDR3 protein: CAWSRQENTEAFF
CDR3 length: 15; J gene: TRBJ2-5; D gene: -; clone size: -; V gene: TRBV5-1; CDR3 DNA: TGCGCCAGCAGCGGGGGACACCCGGCGGAGGAGACCCAGTACTTC; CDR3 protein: CASSGGHPAEETQYF
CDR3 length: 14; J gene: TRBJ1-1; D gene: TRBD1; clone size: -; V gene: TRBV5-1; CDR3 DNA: TGCGCCAGCAGCACTAACACAGGGGGCACTGAAGCTTTCTTT; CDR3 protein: CASSTNTGGTEAFF
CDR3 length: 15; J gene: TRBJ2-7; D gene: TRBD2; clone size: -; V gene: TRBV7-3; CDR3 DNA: TGTGCCAGCAGCCCGGGCGCTAGCGGGAGTAGGGAGCAGTACTTC; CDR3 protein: CASSPGASGSREQYF
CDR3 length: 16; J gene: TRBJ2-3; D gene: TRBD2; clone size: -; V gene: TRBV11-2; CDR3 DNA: TGTGCCAGCAGCACTCGGACTAGCGCGGGGTCGAATACGCAGTATTTT; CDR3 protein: CASSTRTSAGSNTQYF
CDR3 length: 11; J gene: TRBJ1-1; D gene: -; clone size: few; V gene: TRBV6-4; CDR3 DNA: TGTGCCGGGCACGAGAACACTGAAGCTTTCTTT; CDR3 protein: CAGHENTEAFF
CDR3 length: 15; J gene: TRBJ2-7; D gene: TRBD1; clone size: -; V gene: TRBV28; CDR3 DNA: TGTGCCAGCAGTGGAGTGGGACAGGGGACCTACGAGCAGTACTTC; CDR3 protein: CASSGVGQGTYEQYF